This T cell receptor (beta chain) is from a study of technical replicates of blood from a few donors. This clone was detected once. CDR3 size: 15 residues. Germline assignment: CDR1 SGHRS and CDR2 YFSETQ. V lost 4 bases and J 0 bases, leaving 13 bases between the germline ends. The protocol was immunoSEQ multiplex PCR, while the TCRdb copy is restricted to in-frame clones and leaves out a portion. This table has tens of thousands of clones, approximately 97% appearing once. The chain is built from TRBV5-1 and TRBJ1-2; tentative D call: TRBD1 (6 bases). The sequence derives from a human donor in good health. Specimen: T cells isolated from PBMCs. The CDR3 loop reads CASSPWDKTNYGYTF. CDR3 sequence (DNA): TGCGCCAGCAGCCCCTGGGACAAAACTAACTATGGCTACACCTTC.